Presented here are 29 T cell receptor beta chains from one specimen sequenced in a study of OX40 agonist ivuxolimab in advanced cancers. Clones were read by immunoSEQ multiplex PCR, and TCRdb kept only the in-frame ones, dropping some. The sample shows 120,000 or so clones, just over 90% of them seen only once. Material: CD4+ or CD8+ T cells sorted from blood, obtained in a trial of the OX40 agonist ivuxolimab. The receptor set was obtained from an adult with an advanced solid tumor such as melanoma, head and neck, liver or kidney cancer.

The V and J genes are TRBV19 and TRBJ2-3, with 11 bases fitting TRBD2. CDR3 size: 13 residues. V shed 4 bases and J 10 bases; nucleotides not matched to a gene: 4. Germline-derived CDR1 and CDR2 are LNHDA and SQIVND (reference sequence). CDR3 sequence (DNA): TGTGCCAGTAGTAGTAGCGGGGGGGGAGCGCAGTATTTT. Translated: CASSSSGGGAQYF.

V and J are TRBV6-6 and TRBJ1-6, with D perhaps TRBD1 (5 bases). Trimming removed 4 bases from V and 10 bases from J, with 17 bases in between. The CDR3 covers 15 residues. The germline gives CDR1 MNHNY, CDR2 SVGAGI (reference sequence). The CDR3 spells CASSFDLRDGSPLHF. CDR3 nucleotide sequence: TGTGCCAGCAGTTTTGATCTCCGGGACGGATCACCCCTCCACTTT.

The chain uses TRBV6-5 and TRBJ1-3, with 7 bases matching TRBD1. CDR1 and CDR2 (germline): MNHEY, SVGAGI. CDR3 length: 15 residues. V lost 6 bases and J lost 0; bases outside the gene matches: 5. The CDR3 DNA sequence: TGTGCCAGCAGCTCAACAGGGGTCTCTGGAAACACCATATATTTT. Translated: CASSSTGVSGNTIYF.

The CDR3 DNA reads as TGCGCCAGCAGCTTACCGGGAGGGCCGAAAGAGCAGTACTTC. The encoded protein is CASSLPGGPKEQYF. V and J are TRBV5-1 and TRBJ2-7; 8 bases agree with TRBD2. The CDR3 is made up of 14 amino acids. Germline V CDR1 and CDR2: SGHRS, YFSETQ. V gave up 2 bases and J gave up 7 bases; unmatched junction bases: 8.

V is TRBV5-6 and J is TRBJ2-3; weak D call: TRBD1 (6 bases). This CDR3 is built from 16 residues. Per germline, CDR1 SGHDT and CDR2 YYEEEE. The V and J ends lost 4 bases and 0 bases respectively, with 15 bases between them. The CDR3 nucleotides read TGTGCCAGCAGCCCCGCTGGACAGACTAGCACAGATACGCAGTATTTT. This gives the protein CASSPAGQTSTDTQYF.

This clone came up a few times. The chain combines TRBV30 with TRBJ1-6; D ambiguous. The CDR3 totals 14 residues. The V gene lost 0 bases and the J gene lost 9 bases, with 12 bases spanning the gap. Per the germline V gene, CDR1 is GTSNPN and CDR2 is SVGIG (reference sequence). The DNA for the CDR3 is TGTGCCTGGAGTGTGAGGACGGTGGGTTCACCCCTCCACTTT. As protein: CAWSVRTVGSPLHF.

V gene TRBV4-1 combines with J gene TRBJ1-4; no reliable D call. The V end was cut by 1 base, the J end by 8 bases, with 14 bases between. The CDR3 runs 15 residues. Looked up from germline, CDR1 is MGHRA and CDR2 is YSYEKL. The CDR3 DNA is TGCGCCAGCAGCCAAGGTCGGGAAATGGCGGAAAAACTGTTTTTT. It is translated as CASSQGREMAEKLFF.

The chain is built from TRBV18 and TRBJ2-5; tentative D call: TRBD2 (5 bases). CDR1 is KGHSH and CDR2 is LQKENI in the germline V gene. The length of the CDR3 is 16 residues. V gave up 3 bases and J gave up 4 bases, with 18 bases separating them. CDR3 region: CASSPQPLAAAETQYF. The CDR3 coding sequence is TGTGCCAGCTCACCTCAGCCCCTAGCCGCGGCAGAGACCCAGTACTTC.

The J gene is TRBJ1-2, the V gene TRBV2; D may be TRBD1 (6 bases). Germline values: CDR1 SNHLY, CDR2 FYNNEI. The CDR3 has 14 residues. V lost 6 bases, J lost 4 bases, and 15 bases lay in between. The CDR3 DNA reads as TGTGCCAGCAGAGAGAGGGACATCCTCTATGGCTACACCTTC. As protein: CASRERDILYGYTF.

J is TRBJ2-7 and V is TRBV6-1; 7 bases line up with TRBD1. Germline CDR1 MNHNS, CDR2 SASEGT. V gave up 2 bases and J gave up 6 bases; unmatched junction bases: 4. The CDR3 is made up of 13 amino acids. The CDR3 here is CASSETQGLEQYF. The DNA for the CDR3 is TGTGCCAGCAGTGAAACACAGGGGCTCGAGCAGTACTTC.

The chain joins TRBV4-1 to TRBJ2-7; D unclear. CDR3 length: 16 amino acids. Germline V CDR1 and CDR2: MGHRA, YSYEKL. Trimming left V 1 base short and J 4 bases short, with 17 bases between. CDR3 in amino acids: CASSQASSAALYEQYF. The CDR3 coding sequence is TGCGCCAGCAGCCAAGCCTCCTCGGCAGCTCTATACGAGCAGTACTTC.

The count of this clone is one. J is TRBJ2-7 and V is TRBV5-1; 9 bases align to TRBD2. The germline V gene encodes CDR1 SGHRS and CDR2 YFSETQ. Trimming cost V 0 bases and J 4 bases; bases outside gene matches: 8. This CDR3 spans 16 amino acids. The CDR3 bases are TGCGCCAGCAGCTTGGCCGACCTAGCGGGGAAGTACGAGCAGTACTTC. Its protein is CASSLADLAGKYEQYF.

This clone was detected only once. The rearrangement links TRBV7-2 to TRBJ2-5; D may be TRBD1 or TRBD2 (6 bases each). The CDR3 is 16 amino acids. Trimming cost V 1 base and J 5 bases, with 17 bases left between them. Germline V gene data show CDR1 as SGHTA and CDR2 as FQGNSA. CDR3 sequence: CASSLVRKGGGETQYF. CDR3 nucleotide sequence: TGTGCCAGCAGCTTAGTCCGGAAGGGGGGCGGGGAGACCCAGTACTTC.

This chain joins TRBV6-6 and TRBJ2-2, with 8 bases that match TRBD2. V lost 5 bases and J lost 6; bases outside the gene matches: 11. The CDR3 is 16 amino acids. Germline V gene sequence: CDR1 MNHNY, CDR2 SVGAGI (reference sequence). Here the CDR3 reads CASSLPFGGAPGELFF. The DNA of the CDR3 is TGTGCCAGCAGTCTCCCTTTCGGGGGGGCCCCCGGGGAGCTGTTTTTT.

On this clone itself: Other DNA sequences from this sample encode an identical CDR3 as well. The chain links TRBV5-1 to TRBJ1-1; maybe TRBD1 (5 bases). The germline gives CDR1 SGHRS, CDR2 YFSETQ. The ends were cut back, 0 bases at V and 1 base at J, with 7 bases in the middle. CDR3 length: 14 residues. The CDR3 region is CASSLAGQNTEAFF. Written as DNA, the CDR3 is TGCGCCAGCAGCTTGGCAGGACAGAACACTGAAGCTTTCTTT.

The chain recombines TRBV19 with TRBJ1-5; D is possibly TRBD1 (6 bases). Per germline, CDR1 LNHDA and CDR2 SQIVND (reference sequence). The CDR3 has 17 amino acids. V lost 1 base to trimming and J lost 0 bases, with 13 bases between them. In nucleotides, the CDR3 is TGTGCCAGTAGTATAGGAGGGGGAGAGGCTAGCAATCAGCCCCAGCATTTT. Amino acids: CASSIGGGEASNQPQHF.

The CDR3 sequence is CASSEARVPHEQYF. CDR3 in DNA: TGTGCCAGCAGTGAAGCGAGGGTTCCTCACGAGCAGTACTTC. The V and J genes are TRBV2 and TRBJ2-7, with D possibly being TRBD2 (5 bases). Germline lookup yields CDR1 SNHLY and CDR2 FYNNEI. Between the trimmed V and J ends, which lost 0 bases and 5 bases, there was a span of 11 bases. This CDR3 contains 14 residues.

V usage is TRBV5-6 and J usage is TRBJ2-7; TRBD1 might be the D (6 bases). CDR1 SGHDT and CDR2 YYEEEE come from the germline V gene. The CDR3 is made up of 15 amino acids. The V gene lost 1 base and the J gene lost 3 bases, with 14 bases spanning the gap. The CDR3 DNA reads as TGTGCCAGCAGCTTGTTACTCAGGGGTTTCTACGAGCAGTACTTC. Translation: CASSLLLRGFYEQYF.

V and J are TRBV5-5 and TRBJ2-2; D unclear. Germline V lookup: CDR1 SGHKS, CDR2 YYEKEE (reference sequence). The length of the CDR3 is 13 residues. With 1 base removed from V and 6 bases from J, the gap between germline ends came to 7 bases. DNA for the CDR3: TGTGCCAGCAGCTTGACGTCGTCCGGGGAGCTGTTTTTT. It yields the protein CASSLTSSGELFF.

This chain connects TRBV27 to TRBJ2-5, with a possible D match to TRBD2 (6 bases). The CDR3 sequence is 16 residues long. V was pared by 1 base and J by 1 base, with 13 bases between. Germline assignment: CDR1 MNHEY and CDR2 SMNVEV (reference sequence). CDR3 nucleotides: TGTGCCAGCAGTTTATTCCTCGGGAGCTCCCAAGAGACCCAGTACTTC. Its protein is CASSLFLGSSQETQYF.

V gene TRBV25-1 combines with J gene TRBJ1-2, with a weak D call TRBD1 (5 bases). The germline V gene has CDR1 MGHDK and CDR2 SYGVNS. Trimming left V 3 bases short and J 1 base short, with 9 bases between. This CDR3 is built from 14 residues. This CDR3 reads CASSDGHLNYGYTF. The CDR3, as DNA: TGTGCCAGCAGTGACGGACACCTTAACTATGGCTACACCTTC.

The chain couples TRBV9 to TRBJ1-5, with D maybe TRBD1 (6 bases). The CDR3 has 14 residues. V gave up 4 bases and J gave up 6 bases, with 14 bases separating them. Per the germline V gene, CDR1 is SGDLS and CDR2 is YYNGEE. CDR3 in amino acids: CASSPTGRGQPQHF. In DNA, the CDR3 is TGTGCCAGCAGCCCTACAGGGCGAGGTCAGCCCCAGCATTTT.

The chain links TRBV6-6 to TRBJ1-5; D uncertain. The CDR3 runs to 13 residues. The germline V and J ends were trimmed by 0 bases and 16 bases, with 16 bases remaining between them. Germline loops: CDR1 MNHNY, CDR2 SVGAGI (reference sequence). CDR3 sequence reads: CASSYSTEGGRHF. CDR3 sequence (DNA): TGTGCCAGCAGTTACTCGACGGAAGGCGGTAGACATTTT.

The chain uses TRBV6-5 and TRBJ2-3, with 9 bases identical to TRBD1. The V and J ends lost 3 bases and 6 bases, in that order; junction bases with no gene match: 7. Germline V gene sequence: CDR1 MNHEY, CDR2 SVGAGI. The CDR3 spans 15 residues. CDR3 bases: TGTGCCAGCAGTTATGACAGGGGGAAGGGGGATACGCAGTATTTT. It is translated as CASSYDRGKGDTQYF.

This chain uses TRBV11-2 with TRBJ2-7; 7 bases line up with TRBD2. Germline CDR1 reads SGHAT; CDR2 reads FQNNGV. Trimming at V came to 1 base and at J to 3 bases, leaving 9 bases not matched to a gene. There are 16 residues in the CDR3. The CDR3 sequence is CASSLAGGASNYEQYF. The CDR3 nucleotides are TGTGCCAGCAGCTTAGCGGGGGGAGCGTCCAACTACGAGCAGTACTTC.

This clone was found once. The CDR3 bases are TGTGCCAGCAGCTTAGCCAGGGTTTACGAGCAGTACTTC. This translates into CASSLARVYEQYF. V usage is TRBV7-2 and J usage is TRBJ2-7, with D possibly matching TRBD1 (5 bases). Trimming pared 0 bases from V and 4 bases from J, leaving 7 bases between. Looked up from germline, CDR1 is SGHTA and CDR2 is FQGNSA. This CDR3 has 13 residues.

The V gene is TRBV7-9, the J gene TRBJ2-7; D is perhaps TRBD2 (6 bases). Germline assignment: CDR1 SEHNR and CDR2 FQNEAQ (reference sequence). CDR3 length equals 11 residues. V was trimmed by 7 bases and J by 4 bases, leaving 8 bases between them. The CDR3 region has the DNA TGTGCCAGCACCCGGGGGTACGAGCAGTACTTC. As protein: CASTRGYEQYF. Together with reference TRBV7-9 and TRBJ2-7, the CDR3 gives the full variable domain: DTGVSQNPRHKITKRGQNVTFRCDPISEHNRLYWYRQTLGQGPEFLTYFQNEAQLEKSRLLSDRFSAERPKGSFSTLEIQRTEQGDSAMYLCASTRGYEQYFGPGTRLTVT.

The CDR3 bases are TGTGCCAGCAGCTTAGTCGGAGCGGGGGGGCCCCAAGAGACCCAGTACTTC. Its protein is CASSLVGAGGPQETQYF. The rearrangement links TRBV7-2 to TRBJ2-5; TRBD2 aligns across 10 bases. This CDR3 contains 17 residues. With 1 base clipped from V and 1 base from J, the junction kept 6 bases outside the gene matches. Germline V gene lookup returns CDR1 SGHTA and CDR2 FQGNSA.

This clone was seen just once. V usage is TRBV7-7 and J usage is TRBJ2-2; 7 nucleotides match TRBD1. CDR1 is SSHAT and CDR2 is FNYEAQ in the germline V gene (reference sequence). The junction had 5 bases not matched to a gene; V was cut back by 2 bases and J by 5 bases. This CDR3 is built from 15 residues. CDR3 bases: TGTGCCAGCAGCTTAACAGGGGTAGAGACCGGGGAGCTGTTTTTT. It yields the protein CASSLTGVETGELFF.